The 26 T cell receptor beta chains in this list originate from one sample, sequenced in a study of T cell repertoires in cytomegalovirus infection. No antigen has been identified for these receptors. TCRdb re-called the reads through MiXCR, storing one row per CDR3 protein. The data contain roughly 45,000 distinct CDR3 sequences, under 25% of them seen just once; the ten biggest clones take up roughly 90%. This sample comprised CD8+ T cells from cultured PBMCs, obtained from culture after CMV antigen stimulation. The receptors here all came from a human donor in good health (CMV status not recorded). Some clones in this sample may be carry-over from other donors' samples.

This clonotype was recorded many times. The gene calls are TRBV6-2 or TRBV6-3 and TRBJ1-2; no clear D. V was trimmed by 2 bases and J by 7 bases, leaving 11 bases between them. This CDR3 is 13 amino acids long. In germline, CDR1 is MNHEY, CDR2 SVGEGT. As DNA, the CDR3 is TGTGCCAGCAGTTACGCGGGAGGAATTGGCTACACCTTC. Its protein product is CASSYAGGIGYTF.

The chain is built from TRBV6-1 and TRBJ1-2, with TRBD1 matching 7 bases. Germline V CDR1 and CDR2: MNHNS, SASEGT. V was pared by 8 bases and J by 2 bases, with 5 bases of the junction left unmatched. The CDR3 contains 13 residues. The CDR3 spells CASGDSPNYGYTF. As DNA, the CDR3 is TGTGCCAGCGGGGACAGCCCAAACTATGGCTACACCTTC.

A few counts support this clonotype. V is TRBV7-8 and J is TRBJ1-3; 9 bases agree with TRBD1. The J segment lost 2 bases and the V segment lost 1 base, leaving 6 bases of the junction unmatched. The length of the CDR3 is 17 residues. Per germline, CDR1 SGHVS and CDR2 FQNEAQ. CDR3 nucleotide sequence: TGTGCCAGCAGCTTAGGGGGACAGGGTGTTGCTGGAAACACCATATATTTT. Translating gives CASSLGGQGVAGNTIYF.

The chain carries TRBV4-1 and TRBJ2-7; no reliable D call. This CDR3 contains 14 residues. Germline assignment: CDR1 MGHRA and CDR2 YSYEKL. V was clipped by 1 base and J by 2 bases, with 9 bases between them. The CDR3 sequence is CASSQVNRAYEQYF. CDR3 DNA: TGCGCCAGCAGCCAAGTTAACCGCGCCTACGAGCAGTACTTC.

The genes are TRBV29-1 and TRBJ2-1, with D unresolved. Germline V gene sequence: CDR1 SQVTM, CDR2 ANQGSEA. Trimming shortened V by 7 bases and J by 2 bases, and 9 bases separated the two germline ends. CDR3 length equals 12 residues. Here the CDR3 reads CSAKTTYNEQFF. The CDR3, as DNA: TGCAGCGCTAAGACAACCTACAATGAGCAGTTCTTC.

This clonotype was seen only once. V gene TRBV15 combines with J gene TRBJ1-5, with D possibly TRBD1 on 5 matching bases. The CDR3 totals 16 residues. The germline gives CDR1 LNHNV, CDR2 YYDKDF (reference sequence). V was pared by 5 bases and J by 1 base, with 15 bases between. Here the CDR3 reads CATSSKGERSNQPQHF. CDR3 nucleotides: TGTGCCACCAGCTCCAAAGGGGAGCGGAGCAATCAGCCCCAGCATTTT.

This clonotype was counted only a few times. The gene calls are TRBV7-6 and TRBJ2-3; 11 positions match TRBD2. V was clipped by 3 bases and J by 4 bases; unmatched bases: 12. The CDR3 contains 18 residues. Germline CDR1 reads SGHVS; CDR2 reads FNYEAQ. In DNA form, the CDR3 reads TGTGCCAGCAGCTTTGACCCCATAGCGGGAGGGCCCCCAGATACGCAGTATTTT. Translated, it gives CASSFDPIAGGPPDTQYF.

The chain combines TRBV7-8 with TRBJ1-1; maybe TRBD1 (6 bases). Trimming took off 5 bases at V and 3 bases at J, with 13 bases between the two ends. Germline CDR1 and CDR2: SGHVS and FQNEAQ. The CDR3 has 14 amino acids. The CDR3 sequence: CASSRYYRDTEAFF. The CDR3 DNA reads TGTGCCAGCAGCCGTTATTACAGGGACACTGAAGCTTTCTTT. Supplemented by reference TRBV7-8 and TRBJ1-1, the full variable domain reads GAGVSQSPRYKVAKRGQDVALRCDPISGHVSLFWYQQALGQGPEFLTYFQNEAQLDKSGLPSDRFFAERPEGSVSTLKIQRTQQEDSAVYLCASSRYYRDTEAFFGQGTRLTVV.

This clonotype has a handful of counts. The chain uses TRBV7-8 and TRBJ2-3; D not resolved. The CDR3 is 13 residues long. Trimming removed 4 bases from V and 0 bases from J, with 5 bases in between. Germline V CDR1 and CDR2: SGHVS, FQNEAQ. CDR3 coding DNA: TGTGCCAGCAGCTCCCTTAGCACAGATACGCAGTATTTT. It translates to CASSSLSTDTQYF. Full variable domain (rest looked up from reference TRBV7-8 and TRBJ2-3): GAGVSQSPRYKVAKRGQDVALRCDPISGHVSLFWYQQALGQGPEFLTYFQNEAQLDKSGLPSDRFFAERPEGSVSTLKIQRTQQEDSAVYLCASSSLSTDTQYFGPGTRLTVL.

The chain links TRBV19 to TRBJ2-1; D perhaps matches TRBD2 (5 bases). Germline CDR1 reads LNHDA; CDR2 reads SQIVND (reference sequence). This CDR3 spans 17 amino acids. The V gene lost 3 bases and the J gene lost 0 bases, with 15 bases spanning the gap. Here the CDR3 reads CASSIRETKLSYNEQFF. CDR3 DNA sequence: TGTGCCAGTAGTATCCGTGAGACTAAACTCTCCTACAATGAGCAGTTCTTC.

In this sample, this clonotype turned up a few times. The CDR3 DNA reads TGTGCCAGCGGCCGGGGGTGGACTCCTAGGTCCTACGAGCAGTACTTC. This encodes CASGRGWTPRSYEQYF. The chain has TRBV7-2 and TRBJ2-7, with D possibly being TRBD2 (6 bases). The CDR3 runs 16 residues. Per the germline V gene, CDR1 is SGHTA and CDR2 is FQGNSA. V was cut by 8 bases and J by 1 base, with 21 bases left in between. The whole variable domain, filled in from reference TRBV7-2 and TRBJ2-7, reads GAGVSQSPSNKVTEKGKDVELRCDPISGHTALYWYRQSLGQGLEFLIYFQGNSAPDKSGLPSDRFSAERTGGSVSTLTIQRTQQEDSAVYLCASGRGWTPRSYEQYFGPGTRLTVT.

V usage is TRBV6-5 and J usage is TRBJ2-6; D unresolved. CDR1 is MNHEY and CDR2 is SVGAGI in the germline V gene. V gave up 7 bases and J gave up 4 bases, with 11 bases separating them. CDR3 size: 14 residues. CDR3 nucleotides: TGTGCCAGCACCTTCGGGTCCGGGGCCAACGTCCTGACTTTC. Translating gives CASTFGSGANVLTF.

Ten or more counts support this clonotype. The V and J genes are TRBV9 and TRBJ2-1, with TRBD2 matching 11 bases. Trimming took 3 bases from V and 5 from J; bases not matched to a gene: 10. The germline gives CDR1 SGDLS, CDR2 YYNGEE. The CDR3 runs to 17 residues. The chain's CDR3 is CASSGGAGTSGHNEQFF. The CDR3, as DNA: TGTGCCAGCAGCGGAGGGGCCGGGACTAGCGGCCACAATGAGCAGTTCTTC. Combining the CDR3 with reference TRBV9 and TRBJ2-1 gives the whole variable domain DSGVTQTPKHLITATGQRVTLRCSPRSGDLSVYWYQQSLDQGLQFLIQYYNGEERAKGNILERFSAQQFPDLHSELNLSSLELGDSALYFCASSGGAGTSGHNEQFFGPGTRLTVL.

This clonotype was picked up many times. V and J are TRBV12-5 and TRBJ2-1; 13 bases match TRBD2. J was trimmed by 8 bases and V by 6 bases; bases with no gene match: 7. The CDR3 has 15 residues. Per germline, CDR1 LGHNT and CDR2 FRNRAP. The CDR3 loop reads CASGRRTSGSDEQFF. DNA for the CDR3: TGTGCTAGTGGCCGCCGGACTAGCGGGAGCGATGAGCAGTTCTTC.

The V gene is TRBV4-1, the J gene TRBJ2-3; TRBD2 aligns across 7 bases. Germline assignment: CDR1 MGHRA and CDR2 YSYEKL. V dropped 5 bases and J dropped 2; count of bases not matched to a gene: 10. This CDR3 has 16 residues. The CDR3: CASSTLERDSTDTQYF. The CDR3 nucleotides are TGCGCCAGCAGCACCCTCGAGCGGGATTCCACAGATACGCAGTATTTT.

The chain employs TRBV6-5 and TRBJ2-1; D is unclear. The length of the CDR3 is 16 residues. V was clipped by 5 bases and J by 0 bases, with 14 bases between them. The V gene's germline CDR1 is MNHEY and CDR2 SVGAGI. CDR3 bases: TGTGCCAGCAGTACTACCGTGGGAAGCTCCTACAATGAGCAGTTCTTC. Amino acid sequence: CASSTTVGSSYNEQFF.

This clonotype appeared a few times. The chain couples TRBV12-3 or TRBV12-4 to TRBJ2-3; 9 bases align to TRBD2. V lost 10 bases to trimming and J lost 1 base; unmatched junction nucleotides: 6. This CDR3 has 14 amino acids. The CDR3 nucleotides are TGTGCCACCGGAGCGGGGGGCCGCACAGATACGCAGTATTTT. This encodes CATGAGGRTDTQYF.

The rearrangement joins TRBV11-3 to TRBJ2-5; 9 bases line up with TRBD1. The length of the CDR3 is 13 residues. Germline V CDR1 and CDR2: SGHNT, YENEEA. The V segment lost 6 bases and the J segment 7 bases; nucleotides outside the gene matches: 6. The DNA of the CDR3 is TGTGCCAGCAGTTCGGACAGGGGTGGGACCCAGTACTTC. This encodes CASSSDRGGTQYF. Drawing the rest from reference TRBV11-3 and TRBJ2-5, the complete variable domain is EAGVVQSPRYKIIEKKQPVAFWCNPISGHNTLYWYLQNLGQGPELLIRYENEEAVDDSQLPKDRFSAERLKGVDSTLKIQPAELGDSAVYLCASSSDRGGTQYFGPGTRLLVL.

The chain carries TRBV11-2 and TRBJ1-1; TRBD1 is a possible D gene (5 bases). Germline CDR1 is SGHAT and CDR2 is FQNNGV. This CDR3 spans 15 amino acids. The V end was cut by 11 bases, the J end by 1 base, with 20 bases between. CDR3 DNA: TGTGCCGGCTATAGAGTTCATCAGGGGAACACTGAAGCTTTCTTT. Its protein product is CAGYRVHQGNTEAFF. Variable domain in full (rest from reference TRBV11-2 and TRBJ1-1): EAGVAQSPRYKIIEKRQSVAFWCNPISGHATLYWYQQILGQGPKLLIQFQNNGVVDDSQLPKDRFSAERLKGVDSTLKIQPAKLEDSAVYLCAGYRVHQGNTEAFFGQGTRLTVV.

The gene calls are TRBV27 and TRBJ1-4; no clear D gene. This CDR3 is 14 amino acids long. Trimming left V 3 bases short and J 8 bases short, with 13 bases between. Germline CDR1 is MNHEY and CDR2 is SMNVEV (reference sequence). The CDR3 region has the DNA TGTGCCAGCAGTTTCGTTCCCGGTCGGGAAAAACTGTTTTTT. Translating it yields CASSFVPGREKLFF.

This clonotype was counted a few times. The chain uses TRBV11-2 and TRBJ2-7, with unresolved D. The CDR3 consists of 14 residues. Germline-derived CDR1 and CDR2 are SGHAT and FQNNGV. Trimming removed 1 base at V and 0 bases at J, with 7 bases between. For the CDR3, the DNA is TGTGCCAGCAGCTTAGTCGCGAACTCCTACGAGCAGTACTTC. It specifies CASSLVANSYEQYF.

This clonotype appeared a few times. CDR3 nucleotides: TGTGCCAGCAGTTTAGAGTGGACTCGTGGGACAGATACGCAGTATTTT. It codes for CASSLEWTRGTDTQYF. J is TRBJ2-3 and V is TRBV12-3 or TRBV12-4; tentatively, D is TRBD2 (5 bases). CDR3 size: 16 residues. Deletions cut 1 base from V and 3 bases from J, with 14 bases between.

This clonotype has more than one count but fewer than ten. The chain links TRBV5-1 to TRBJ1-5; 10 nucleotides align to TRBD1. Germline V gene lookup returns CDR1 SGHRS and CDR2 YFSETQ. CDR3 size: 18 residues. With 1 base clipped from V and 11 bases from J, the junction kept 18 bases outside the gene matches. In DNA form, the CDR3 reads TGCGCCAGCAGCTTGTGGGGGGGGACCGGACAGGGGGACGACGCCCAGCATTTT. It translates to CASSLWGGTGQGDDAQHF. The variable domain in full, completed from reference TRBV5-1 and TRBJ1-5, reads KAGVTQTPRYLIKTRGQQVTLSCSPISGHRSVSWYQQTPGQGLQFLFEYFSETQRNKGNFPGRFSGRQFSNSRSEMNVSTLELGDSALYLCASSLWGGTGQGDDAQHFGDGTRLSIL.

This clonotype was observed a handful of times. The chain employs TRBV2 and TRBJ1-4; D unresolved. Trimming left V 8 bases short and J 5 bases short, with 6 bases between. CDR1 and CDR2 from the germline V gene are SNHLY and FYNNEI. The CDR3 runs 11 residues. CDR3 residues: CASVGNEKLFF. CDR3 DNA sequence: TGTGCCAGCGTGGGGAATGAAAAACTGTTTTTT.

This clonotype has more than one count but fewer than ten. The chain recombines TRBV7-9 with TRBJ2-7; 7 nucleotides match TRBD1. Germline assignment: CDR1 SEHNR and CDR2 FQNEAQ (reference sequence). This CDR3 has 16 amino acids. V shed 5 bases and J 7 bases; nucleotides not matched to a gene: 17. The CDR3 nucleotides read TGTGCCAGCAGCCCCCACAGACAGGGATTCATAGTTGAGCAGTACTTC. Translating gives CASSPHRQGFIVEQYF.

The chain uses TRBV6-5 and TRBJ1-2, with 7 nucleotides matching TRBD1. Germline V lookup: CDR1 MNHEY, CDR2 SVGAGI. This CDR3 is built from 15 residues. The V gene end was trimmed by 5 bases and the J gene end by 0 bases; junction bases not matched to a gene: 6. As DNA, the CDR3 is TGTGCCAGCAGTGGTCACAGGGGATCTAACTATGGCTACACCTTC. Translating it yields CASSGHRGSNYGYTF.